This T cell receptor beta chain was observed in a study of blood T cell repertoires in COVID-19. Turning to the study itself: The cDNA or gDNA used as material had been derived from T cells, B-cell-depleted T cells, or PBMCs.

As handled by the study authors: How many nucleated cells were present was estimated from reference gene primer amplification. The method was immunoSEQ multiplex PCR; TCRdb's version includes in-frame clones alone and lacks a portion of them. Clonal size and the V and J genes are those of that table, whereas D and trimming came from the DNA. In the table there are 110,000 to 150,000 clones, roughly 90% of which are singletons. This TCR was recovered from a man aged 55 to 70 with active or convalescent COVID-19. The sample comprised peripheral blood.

This CDR3 is CASSGGLAGYNEQFF. The CDR3 nucleotides read TGCGCCAGCTCGGGGGGGCTAGCGGGGTACAATGAGCAGTTCTTC. The chain uses TRBV4-3 and TRBJ2-1; 9 bases align to TRBD2. The CDR3 has 15 amino acids. J gave up 4 bases and V 8 bases, and 9 bases lay outside the gene matches. From germline, CDR1 is LGHNA and CDR2 YSLEER.